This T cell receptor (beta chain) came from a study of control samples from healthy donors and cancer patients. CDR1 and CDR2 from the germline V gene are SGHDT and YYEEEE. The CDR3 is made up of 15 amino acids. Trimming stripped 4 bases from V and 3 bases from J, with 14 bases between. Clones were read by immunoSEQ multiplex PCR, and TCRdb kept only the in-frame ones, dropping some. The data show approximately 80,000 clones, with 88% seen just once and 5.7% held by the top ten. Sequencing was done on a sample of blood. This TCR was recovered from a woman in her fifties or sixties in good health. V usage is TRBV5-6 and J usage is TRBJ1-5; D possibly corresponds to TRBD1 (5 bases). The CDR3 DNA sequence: TGTGCCAGCAGCCTAACCAGGGCCTTCAATCAGCCCCAGCATTTT. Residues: CASSLTRAFNQPQHF.